A single sample gave rise to the 21 T cell receptor beta chains below, sequenced in a study of OX40 agonist ivuxolimab in advanced cancers. Data came from immunoSEQ multiplex PCR; TCRdb stores just in-frame clones and leaves some out. The sample lists fewer than 90,000 clones; roughly 80% were seen once. This specimen was CD4+ or CD8+ T cells sorted from blood, taken in a trial of the OX40 agonist ivuxolimab. These receptors were taken from an adult with an advanced solid tumor such as melanoma, head and neck, liver or kidney cancer.

The chain is built from TRBV5-1 and TRBJ2-7; TRBD1 matches 11 bases. The trim removed 4 bases at V and 6 bases at J, leaving 9 bases unmatched. This CDR3 comprises 15 residues. CDR1 and CDR2 from the germline V gene are SGHRS and YFSETQ. In DNA form, the CDR3 reads TGCGCCAGCAGCCTCGGGGGACAGGGGGTACGCGAGCAGTACTTC. This sequence encodes CASSLGGQGVREQYF.

This sequence joins TRBV2 and TRBJ1-3; possibly TRBD1 for D (5 bases). This CDR3 region has 16 residues. The germline V and J ends were trimmed by 3 bases and 0 bases, with 12 bases remaining between them. Germline CDR1 SNHLY, CDR2 FYNNEI. CDR3 sequence (DNA): TGTGCCAGCAGTGAGGAGGGGTCGTACTCTGGAAACACCATATATTTT. This codes for CASSEEGSYSGNTIYF.

The chain has TRBV6-1 and TRBJ1-1; D is ambiguous. The V end was cut by 4 bases, the J end by 11 bases, with 14 bases between. Germline CDR1 reads MNHNS; CDR2 reads SASEGT. The CDR3 sequence is 12 residues long. This CDR3 is CASSAVGEGAFF. CDR3 bases: TGTGCCAGCAGTGCGGTTGGGGAAGGGGCTTTCTTT.

The chain is built from TRBV2 and TRBJ1-2, with D perhaps TRBD1 (6 bases). The CDR3 consists of 11 residues. V was shortened by 4 bases and J by 10 bases, with 10 bases between the two germline ends. Germline values: CDR1 SNHLY, CDR2 FYNNEI. This chain's CDR3 is CASSADSLYTF. The CDR3 DNA reads TGTGCCAGCAGTGCGGACAGTCTCTACACCTTC. Together with reference TRBV2 and TRBJ1-2, the CDR3 gives the full variable domain: EPEVTQTPSHQVTQMGQEVILRCVPISNHLYFYWYRQILGQKVEFLVSFYNNEISEKSEIFDDQFSVERPDGSNFTLKIRSTKLEDSAMYFCASSADSLYTFGSGTRLTVV.

This clone was seen a single time. This chain links TRBV7-9 with TRBJ1-1, with a weak D call TRBD1 (5 bases). The CDR3 has 13 amino acids. Germline V gene data show CDR1 as SEHNR and CDR2 as FQNEAQ (reference sequence). Trimming pared 5 bases from V and 10 bases from J, leaving 17 bases between. In DNA, the CDR3 is TGTGCCAGCAGCCCACCCGGGCGGGGGGTAGCTTTCTTT. It specifies CASSPPGRGVAFF.

The chain has TRBV30 and TRBJ2-7; 8 nucleotides align to TRBD1. V shed 0 bases, J shed 2 bases, and the junction held 9 bases outside the gene matches. Germline assignment: CDR1 GTSNPN and CDR2 SVGIG (reference sequence). CDR3 size: 16 residues. The CDR3 DNA reads TGTGCCTGGAGTGTACCGCGCAGGGGGCGCCCCTACGAGCAGTACTTC. Protein: CAWSVPRRGRPYEQYF.

The rearrangement links TRBV5-4 to TRBJ2-2, with D unresolved. CDR3 length equals 13 residues. V shed 3 bases and J shed 6 bases, with 9 bases lying between them. Germline CDR1 reads SGHNT; CDR2 reads YYREEE (reference sequence). The CDR3 loop reads CASSSELSGELFF. DNA of the CDR3: TGTGCCAGCAGCTCGGAACTTTCCGGGGAGCTGTTTTTT. Looking up the rest from reference TRBV5-4 and TRBJ2-2 gives the full variable domain: ETGVTQSPTHLIKTRGQQVTLRCSSQSGHNTVSWYQQALGQGPQFIFQYYREEENGRGNFPPRFSGLQFPNYSSELNVNALELDDSALYLCASSSELSGELFFGEGSRLTVL.

V usage is TRBV4-1 and J usage is TRBJ1-1; no clear D gene. The CDR3 covers 15 residues. Germline CDR1 and CDR2: MGHRA and YSYEKL. With 0 bases removed from V and 2 bases from J, the gap between germline ends came to 10 bases. CDR3 sequence (DNA): TGCGCCAGCAGCCAAGAATGGTCGTTAAACACTGAAGCTTTCTTT. This translates into CASSQEWSLNTEAFF.

This clone was seen a handful of times. The chain links TRBV19 to TRBJ1-5; D gene unclear. Trimming took off 2 bases at V and 3 bases at J, with 11 bases between the two ends. There are 15 residues in the CDR3. Germline values: CDR1 LNHDA, CDR2 SQIVND (reference sequence). CDR3 in DNA: TGTGCCAGTAGTATAAGGAGGGCAGCCAATCAGCCCCAGCATTTT. As protein: CASSIRRAANQPQHF.

The CDR3 reads CASSESRTGGETQYF. Here the CDR3 DNA reads TGTGCCAGCAGTGAATCGAGGACGGGCGGGGAGACCCAGTACTTC. The genes are TRBV25-1 and TRBJ2-5; D may be TRBD2 (5 bases). Trimming took off 1 base at V and 5 bases at J, with 14 bases between the two ends. Germline-derived CDR1 and CDR2 are MGHDK and SYGVNS. CDR3 length: 15 amino acids.

The chain links TRBV6-5 to TRBJ1-6; 8 nucleotides line up with TRBD1. V gave up 4 bases and J gave up 10 bases; unmatched junction bases: 6. CDR3 length: 14 residues. Germline CDR1 and CDR2: MNHEY and SVGAGI. The CDR3 here is CASSFQGAGSPLHF. CDR3 coding DNA: TGTGCCAGCAGTTTCCAGGGGGCAGGGTCACCCCTCCACTTT.

The J gene is TRBJ1-2, the V gene TRBV5-5; TRBD1 matches at 8 bases. This CDR3 region has 16 residues. V gave up 4 bases and J gave up 0 bases; unmatched junction bases: 8. Germline lookup yields CDR1 SGHKS and CDR2 YYEKEE (reference sequence). Here the CDR3 DNA reads TGTGCCAGCAGCCCGGGACAGGTGGGGGCTAACTATGGCTACACCTTC. Translating gives CASSPGQVGANYGYTF.

The chain has TRBV27 and TRBJ2-2, with D uncertain. The CDR3 has 14 residues. The ends were cut back, 8 bases at V and 2 bases at J, with 12 bases in the middle. Germline-derived CDR1 and CDR2 are MNHEY and SMNVEV (reference sequence). In DNA form, the CDR3 reads TGTGCCAGCGGTCGACGGACCAACACCGGGGAGCTGTTTTTT. Protein: CASGRRTNTGELFF.

The CDR3 is CASSHPSGEETQYF. Here the CDR3 DNA reads TGTGCCAGCAGTCATCCTAGCGGGGAAGAGACCCAGTACTTC. The rearrangement joins TRBV6-5 to TRBJ2-5; TRBD2 aligns across 9 bases. V dropped 5 bases and J dropped 3; count of bases not matched to a gene: 4. The CDR3 contains 14 residues. Germline assignment: CDR1 MNHEY and CDR2 SVGAGI.

This clone was seen once. The gene calls are TRBV27 and TRBJ2-7; a possible D gene is TRBD2 (6 bases). The CDR3 totals 14 residues. Germline V lookup: CDR1 MNHEY, CDR2 SMNVEV (reference sequence). Trimming took off 7 bases at V and 0 bases at J, with 13 bases between the two ends. The CDR3 here is CASTSRGLSYEQYF. The CDR3 DNA reads as TGTGCCAGCACCTCACGGGGACTCTCCTACGAGCAGTACTTC.

This chain links TRBV30 with TRBJ1-5; D is ambiguous. CDR3 length equals 14 residues. V dropped 2 bases and J dropped 0 bases, with 8 bases sitting between them. From germline, CDR1 is GTSNPN and CDR2 SVGIG (reference sequence). The CDR3 coding sequence is TGTGCCTGGAGTTTAATCTCTAGCAATCAGCCCCAGCATTTT. It translates to CAWSLISSNQPQHF. Full variable domain (rest looked up from reference TRBV30 and TRBJ1-5): SQTIHQWPATLVQPVGSPLSLECTVEGTSNPNLYWYRQAAGRGLQLLFYSVGIGQISSEVPQNLSASRPQDRQFILSSKKLLLSDSGFYLCAWSLISSNQPQHFGDGTRLSIL.

This clone was found once. This chain joins TRBV7-8 and TRBJ1-1; D is uncertain. V gave up 7 bases and J gave up 0 bases, with 9 bases separating them. CDR3 length: 13 amino acids. Germline CDR1 reads SGHVS; CDR2 reads FQNEAQ. The CDR3 sequence is CASTLTVNTEAFF. CDR3 DNA: TGTGCCAGCACTCTGACGGTGAACACTGAAGCTTTCTTT.

The chain employs TRBV7-9 and TRBJ2-3; D gene uncertain. The V and J ends lost 11 bases and 3 bases respectively, with 24 bases between them. The germline CDR1 and CDR2 sequences are SEHNR and FQNEAQ (reference sequence). The CDR3 spans 16 residues. The CDR3 nucleotides read TGTGCCGGCCTCTACCTTGACAAATTACTTACAGATACGCAGTATTTT. Its translation is CAGLYLDKLLTDTQYF.

This clone was detected a few times. The genes are TRBV29-1 and TRBJ2-7, with 12 bases aligning to TRBD1. This CDR3 region has 13 residues. The germline V gene encodes CDR1 SQVTM and CDR2 ANQGSEA. The V segment lost 3 bases and the J segment 6 bases; nucleotides outside the gene matches: 3. The CDR3 here is CSVEGQGAVEQYF. In DNA, the CDR3 is TGCAGCGTTGAGGGACAGGGGGCGGTCGAGCAGTACTTC.

This clone has only a few counts. The chain carries TRBV2 and TRBJ1-5; 8 bases match TRBD1. The CDR3 consists of 15 residues. Germline CDR1 reads SNHLY; CDR2 reads FYNNEI. V shed 7 bases, J shed 2 bases, and the junction held 7 bases outside the gene matches. CDR3 in DNA: TGTGCCAGCAATCAGGGGGCGGATGGCAATCAGCCCCAGCATTTT. This gives the protein CASNQGADGNQPQHF.

CDR3 loop: CASRPLNRDRVAEQFF. The CDR3 DNA reads TGTGCCAGCAGACCCCTTAACCGGGACAGGGTCGCTGAGCAGTTCTTC. V and J are TRBV2 and TRBJ2-1; 9 nucleotides agree with TRBD1. Germline trimming cut 6 bases from V and 9 bases from J; bases unmatched to any gene: 15. This CDR3 spans 16 amino acids. In germline, CDR1 is SNHLY, CDR2 FYNNEI.